This T cell receptor beta chain was sequenced during a study of blood T cell repertoires in COVID-19. Across the whole study: Samples taken during acute and convalescent COVID-19 were collected in the United States, Italy and Spain.

Germline CDR1 reads PRHDT; CDR2 reads FYEKMQ (reference sequence). V lost 2 bases to trimming and J lost 1 base, with 9 bases between them. This CDR3 spans 14 amino acids. Sequencing used immunoSEQ multiplex PCR; TCRdb keeps in-frame clones, though not all of them. This sample has 150,000 to 200,000 clones; 82% occur once, and the top ten carry under 12%. Material: peripheral blood. This chain uses TRBV13 with TRBJ2-7; a possible D gene is TRBD1 (5 bases). This TCR derives from a woman aged 80 or older with active or convalescent COVID-19. CDR3 amino acids: CASSLQGTSYEQYF. The CDR3 region has the DNA TGTGCCAGCAGCTTACAGGGTACATCCTACGAGCAGTACTTC.